The T cell receptor (beta chain) under discussion was sequenced for a study of cytomegalovirus exposure and HLA in healthy donors. Background on the study: Out of 150 million to 200 million T cells, an earlier analysis found fewer than 140 million unique TCR beta sequences in total.

Worth noting for this clone: Its specificity is not known.

The PCR ran on 60 Vbeta and 13 Jbeta primers. Profiled with immunoSEQ multiplex PCR; TCRdb holds only in-frame clones, not every one. There are 140,000 or so clones in the sample; about 66% occur only once, and roughly 1.8% lies in the top ten. Points from the study as a whole: Later analysis showed TCR association rates varying by HLA locus, highest for DRB1 and lowest for HLA-C.

Sequencing was carried out using PBMCs. The sequence derives from a male donor in good health and CMV-seronegative.

The CDR3 sequence: CASSRDSLSTDTQYF. The CDR3 DNA sequence: TGTGCCAGCAGCCGGGACAGCCTTAGCACAGATACGCAGTATTTT. The V call is TRBV7-2, the J call TRBJ2-3; 7 bases are shared with TRBD1. V was clipped by 5 bases and J by 0 bases; unmatched bases: 5. CDR1 is SGHTA, CDR2 FQGNSA, per germline. The CDR3 totals 15 residues.